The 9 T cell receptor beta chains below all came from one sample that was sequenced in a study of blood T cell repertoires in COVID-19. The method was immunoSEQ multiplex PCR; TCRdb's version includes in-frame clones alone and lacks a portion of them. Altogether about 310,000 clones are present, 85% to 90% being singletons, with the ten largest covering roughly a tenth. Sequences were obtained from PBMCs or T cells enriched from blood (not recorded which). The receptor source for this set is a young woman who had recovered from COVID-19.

DNA for the CDR3: TGTGCCAGCAGCTTAGTATTAGCGGGACCTGTTGTATACGAGCAGTACTTC. It yields the protein CASSLVLAGPVVYEQYF. The V and J genes are TRBV7-8 and TRBJ2-7, with 8 positions matching TRBD2. The V gene's germline CDR1 is SGHVS and CDR2 FQNEAQ. J lost 4 bases, V lost 1 base, and 12 bases had no gene match. CDR3 length: 17 residues.

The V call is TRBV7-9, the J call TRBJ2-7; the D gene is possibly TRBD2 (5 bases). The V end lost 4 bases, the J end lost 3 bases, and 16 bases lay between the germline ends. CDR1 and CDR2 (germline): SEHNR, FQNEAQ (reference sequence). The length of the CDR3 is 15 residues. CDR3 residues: CASSSPNRGSYEQYF. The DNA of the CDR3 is TGTGCCAGCAGCTCGCCAAACCGTGGGAGCTACGAGCAGTACTTC.

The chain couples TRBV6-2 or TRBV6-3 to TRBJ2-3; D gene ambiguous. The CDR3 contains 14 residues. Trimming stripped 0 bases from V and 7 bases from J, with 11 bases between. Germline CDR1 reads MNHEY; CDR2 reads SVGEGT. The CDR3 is CASSYSNDLYTQYF. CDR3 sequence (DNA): TGTGCCAGCAGTTACTCGAACGATCTATATACGCAGTATTTT.

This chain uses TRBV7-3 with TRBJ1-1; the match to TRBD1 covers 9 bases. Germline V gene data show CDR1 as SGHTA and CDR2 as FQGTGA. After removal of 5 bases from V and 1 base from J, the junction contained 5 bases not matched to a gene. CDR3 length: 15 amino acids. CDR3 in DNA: TGTGCCAGCAGCCCACGGACAGGGGCGAACACTGAAGCTTTCTTT. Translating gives CASSPRTGANTEAFF.

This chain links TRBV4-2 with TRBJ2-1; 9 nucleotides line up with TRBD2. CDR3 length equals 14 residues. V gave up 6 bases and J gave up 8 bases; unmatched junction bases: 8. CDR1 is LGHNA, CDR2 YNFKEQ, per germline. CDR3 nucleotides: TGTGCCAGCAGTAGAGCTAGCGGGAAATATGAGCAGTTCTTC. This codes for CASSRASGKYEQFF.

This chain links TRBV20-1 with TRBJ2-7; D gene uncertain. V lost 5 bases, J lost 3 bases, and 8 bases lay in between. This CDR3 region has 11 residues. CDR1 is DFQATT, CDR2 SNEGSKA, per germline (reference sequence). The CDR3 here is CSAVPGYEQYF. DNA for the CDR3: TGCAGTGCTGTACCGGGCTACGAGCAGTACTTC.

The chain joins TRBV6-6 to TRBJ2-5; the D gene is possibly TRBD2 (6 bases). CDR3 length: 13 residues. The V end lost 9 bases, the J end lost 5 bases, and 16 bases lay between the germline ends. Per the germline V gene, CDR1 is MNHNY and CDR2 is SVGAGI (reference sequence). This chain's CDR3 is CASRDFHGETQYF. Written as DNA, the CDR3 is TGTGCCAGTCGGGACTTCCATGGGGAGACCCAGTACTTC.

The CDR3 DNA sequence: TGCAGCGTTGAAGGGCCGGGGGGACACGGCTACACCTTC. Translating gives CSVEGPGGHGYTF. The V call is TRBV29-1, the J call TRBJ1-2; a possible D gene is TRBD1 (6 bases). There are 13 residues in the CDR3. Germline loops: CDR1 SQVTM, CDR2 ANQGSEA. V dropped 1 base and J dropped 8 bases, with 14 bases sitting between them.

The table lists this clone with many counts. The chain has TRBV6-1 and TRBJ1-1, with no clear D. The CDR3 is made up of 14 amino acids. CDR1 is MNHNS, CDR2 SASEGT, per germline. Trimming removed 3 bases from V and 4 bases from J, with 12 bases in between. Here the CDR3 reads CASSDPGRSTEAFF. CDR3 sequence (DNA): TGTGCCAGCAGTGACCCCGGGAGGAGCACTGAAGCTTTCTTT.